These 8 T cell receptor beta chains came from one sample sequenced in a study of metastatic and nonmetastatic thyroid tumors. Using MiXCR, TCRdb re-called clones from the PCR reads. Counted here are roughly 7,000 clones, over 15% occurring once; the ten biggest clones make up roughly 24%. Until they underwent thyroid surgery, no patient had received any treatment. Source material: adjacent normal tissue. The receptors come from a male donor with papillary thyroid cancer or a benign thyroid nodule (not recorded which). Some clones in this sample may be carry-over from other donors' samples.

This chain joins TRBV28 and TRBJ2-7; D remains unclear. The CDR3 has 11 residues. The V and J ends lost 5 bases and 4 bases respectively, with 6 bases between them. Germline V gene sequence: CDR1 MDHEN, CDR2 SYDVKM. The CDR3 here is CASSRKYEQYV. The CDR3 DNA reads as TGTGCCAGCAGTAGGAAGTACGAGCAGTACGTC.

The V gene is TRBV9, the J gene TRBJ1-5; D unclear. The CDR3 is 14 residues long. Looked up from germline, CDR1 is SGDLS and CDR2 is YYNGEE. V gave up 0 bases and J gave up 2 bases, with 6 bases separating them. DNA of the CDR3: TGTGCCAGCAGCGTAGATGGGGGCAATCAGCCCCAGCATTTT. This translates into CASSVDGGNQPQHF.

This clone came up many times. A read error may produce the germline difference seen at one junction end. This rearrangement joins TRBV7-7 to TRBJ2-5; D possibly matches TRBD1 or TRBD2 (6 bases each). The germline CDR1 and CDR2 sequences are SSHAT and FNYEAQ (reference sequence). The CDR3 runs to 15 residues. For the CDR3, the DNA is TGTGCTAGCAGCAGGGACCCGGGGGCAGGAGAGACCCAGTACTTC. Amino acid sequence: CASSRDPGAGETQYF.

This clone was detected a few times. V usage is TRBV20-1 and J usage is TRBJ1-2; D gene unclear. V was shortened by 6 bases and J by 4 bases, with 12 bases between the two germline ends. CDR3 size: 12 residues. CDR1 is DFQATT and CDR2 is SNEGSKA in the germline V gene (reference sequence). The chain's CDR3 is CSAREKSYGYTF. CDR3 nucleotides: TGCAGTGCCCGCGAGAAAAGCTATGGCTACACCTTC.

The chain links TRBV15 to TRBJ2-2; D possibly matches TRBD1 or TRBD2 (6 bases each). The CDR3 extends over 16 amino acids. V lost 3 bases and J lost 7, with 18 bases in between. Germline lookup yields CDR1 LNHNV and CDR2 YYDKDF (reference sequence). CDR3 sequence reads: CATSSLLLGGGGELFF. The CDR3 nucleotides are TGTGCCACCAGCAGCTTATTATTGGGGGGCGGCGGGGAGCTGTTTTTT.

This clone came up a few times. The chain links TRBV12-3 or TRBV12-4 to TRBJ1-1, with 7 positions matching TRBD1. J gave up 3 bases and V 8 bases, and 9 bases lay outside the gene matches. The CDR3 spans 14 residues. The CDR3 sequence is CASVPGTEDTEAFF. The CDR3 DNA follows: TGTGCCAGCGTACCCGGGACAGAGGACACTGAAGCTTTCTTT.

There are many counts of this clone. The J gene is TRBJ1-2, the V gene TRBV6-1; 9 bases map to TRBD1. With V trimmed by 3 bases and J by 9 bases, 11 bases remained unmatched. CDR3 size: 15 residues. CDR1 and CDR2 (germline): MNHNS, SASEGT. Written as DNA, the CDR3 is TGTGCCAGCAGTGATAGGGACAGGGCTATTGTAAGCTACACCTTC. It translates to CASSDRDRAIVSYTF.

This clone has just a few counts. The chain uses TRBV11-2 and TRBJ2-4, with D possibly TRBD1 on 5 matching bases. The germline V and J ends were trimmed by 1 base and 7 bases, with 14 bases remaining between them. Germline lookup yields CDR1 SGHAT and CDR2 FQNNGV. The CDR3 length is 15 residues. CDR3 coding DNA: TGTGCCAGCAGCTTAGGGGCAGGGTACGGGAACATTCAGTACTTC. Protein sequence: CASSLGAGYGNIQYF.